A single sample gave rise to the 16 T cell receptor beta chains below, sequenced in a study of blood T cell repertoires in COVID-19. TCRdb's table, derived via immunoSEQ multiplex PCR, lists solely in-frame clones and lacks some. The table shows about 85,000 clones, with around nine tenths occurring only once. Sequenced sample: peripheral blood. The receptors derive from a man aged 60 to 69 with acute or convalescent COVID-19.

The rearrangement joins TRBV18 to TRBJ1-1; 8 bases match TRBD1. The CDR3 is 13 amino acids. V lost 6 bases, J lost 6 bases, and 6 bases stayed unmatched. Germline CDR1 is KGHSH and CDR2 is LQKENI. As DNA, the CDR3 is TGTGCCAGCTCCGGACAGGGAGGAGCTGAAGCTTTCTTT. As protein: CASSGQGGAEAFF. Using reference TRBV18 and TRBJ1-1 for the parts outside the CDR3, the full variable domain is NAGVMQNPRHLVRRRGQEARLRCSPMKGHSHVYWYRQLPEEGLKFMVYLQKENIIDESGMPKERFSAEFPKEGPSILRIQQVVRGDSAAYFCASSGQGGAEAFFGQGTRLTVV.

The V gene is TRBV5-1, the J gene TRBJ2-1; 8 bases are a match to TRBD1. The CDR3 sequence is 15 residues long. Germline loops: CDR1 SGHRS, CDR2 YFSETQ. V shed 3 bases, J shed 8 bases, and the junction held 10 bases outside the gene matches. CDR3 coding DNA: TGCGCCAGCAGCTGGACAGGGTTAGAGTTGGATGAGCAGTTCTTC. Protein: CASSWTGLELDEQFF.

The V call is TRBV2, the J call TRBJ2-3; no reliable D call. Germline CDR1 SNHLY, CDR2 FYNNEI. V was pared by 6 bases and J by 3 bases, with 7 bases between. This CDR3 has 12 amino acids. CDR3 DNA: TGTGCCAGCAGGCGAGGTACAGATACGCAGTATTTT. Its translation is CASRRGTDTQYF.

The rearrangement links TRBV19 to TRBJ1-1; weak D call: TRBD1 (5 bases). The V end lost 2 bases, the J end lost 4 bases, and 14 bases lay between the germline ends. Germline CDR1 reads LNHDA; CDR2 reads SQIVND (reference sequence). This CDR3 region has 15 residues. CDR3 in amino acids: CASSISLQVGTEAFF. CDR3 nucleotides: TGTGCCAGTAGTATAAGCCTACAGGTTGGCACTGAAGCTTTCTTT.

This sequence joins TRBV5-5 and TRBJ2-2; D remains ambiguous. Trimming took off 2 bases at V and 1 base at J, with 12 bases between the two ends. This CDR3 has 16 residues. Germline V lookup: CDR1 SGHKS, CDR2 YYEKEE (reference sequence). CDR3 sequence reads: CASSFLGAGNTGELFF. CDR3 sequence (DNA): TGTGCCAGCAGCTTTCTGGGCGCCGGGAACACCGGGGAGCTGTTTTTT. The whole variable domain, remainder taken from reference TRBV5-5 and TRBJ2-2, is DAGVTQSPTHLIKTRGQQVTLRCSPISGHKSVSWYQQVLGQGPQFIFQYYEKEERGRGNFPDRFSARQFPNYSSELNVNALLLGDSALYLCASSFLGAGNTGELFFGEGSRLTVL.

This clone was counted once. The DNA for the CDR3 is TGTGCCAGCAGCACAGGGACGGGCCGAGCTTTCTTT. Translated: CASSTGTGRAFF. The gene calls are TRBV7-6 and TRBJ1-1; D perhaps matches TRBD1 (6 bases). Germline CDR1 SGHVS, CDR2 FNYEAQ. CDR3 length: 12 residues. V dropped 5 bases and J dropped 10 bases, with 14 bases sitting between them.

V and J are TRBV13 and TRBJ2-7; 12 bases agree with TRBD1. The V gene end was trimmed by 7 bases and the J gene end by 4 bases; junction bases not matched to a gene: 5. From germline, CDR1 is PRHDT and CDR2 FYEKMQ (reference sequence). The CDR3 is 14 amino acids. CDR3 protein: CASTLGQGAYEQYF. The CDR3 DNA reads TGTGCCAGCACCCTGGGACAGGGGGCGTACGAGCAGTACTTC.

The chain recombines TRBV6-6 with TRBJ1-5; 8 bases align to TRBD1. Trimming at V came to 4 bases and at J to 2 bases, leaving 7 bases not matched to a gene. The CDR3 loop spans 16 amino acids. Germline CDR1 reads MNHNY; CDR2 reads SVGAGI (reference sequence). The CDR3 is CASSLLPGQGNQPQHF. Written as DNA, the CDR3 is TGTGCCAGCAGTTTGCTACCGGGACAGGGCAATCAGCCCCAGCATTTT.

The rearrangement uses TRBV5-6 and TRBJ1-5; possibly TRBD1 for D (6 bases). Germline CDR1 SGHDT, CDR2 YYEEEE. CDR3 length: 14 residues. Trimming shortened V by 2 bases and J by 6 bases, and 12 bases separated the two germline ends. CDR3: CASSLTGSGQPQHF. CDR3 DNA sequence: TGTGCCAGCAGCTTAACAGGGTCGGGTCAGCCCCAGCATTTT.

Only one count was recorded for this clone. The chain combines TRBV21-1 with TRBJ1-2; the D call in the table, TRBD1, was not verified against the DNA. TRBV21-1 has pseudogene status. The CDR3 runs 15 residues. CDR3 in amino acids: CASSRHRDRFDGYTF. The CDR3 coding sequence is TGTGCCAGCAGCCGCCACCGGGACAGATTTGATGGCTACACCTTC.

This clone is a singleton in its sample. The rearrangement links TRBV29-1 to TRBJ1-2, with 8 positions matching TRBD1. After removal of 0 bases from V and 4 bases from J, the junction contained 4 bases not matched to a gene. The CDR3 is 14 amino acids. The germline gives CDR1 SQVTM, CDR2 ANQGSEA. DNA of the CDR3: TGCAGCGTTGAAGACGGGACAGGAAGCTATGGCTACACCTTC. Translated: CSVEDGTGSYGYTF.

The V and J genes are TRBV6-5 and TRBJ2-5, with 7 bases fitting TRBD1. V shed 6 bases, J shed 2 bases, and the junction held 6 bases outside the gene matches. This CDR3 region has 14 residues. Germline V CDR1 and CDR2: MNHEY, SVGAGI. CDR3 loop: CASSMDRLQETQYF. The CDR3 bases are TGTGCCAGCAGCATGGACAGGTTGCAAGAGACCCAGTACTTC.

The chain uses TRBV25-1 and TRBJ1-1, with TRBD1 as a possible D gene (6 bases). V lost 3 bases and J lost 2, with 13 bases in between. The germline CDR1 and CDR2 sequences are MGHDK and SYGVNS. This CDR3 spans 15 amino acids. The CDR3 is CASSESFRGNTEAFF. CDR3 coding DNA: TGTGCCAGCAGTGAGTCGTTCAGGGGAAACACTGAAGCTTTCTTT.

This clone was detected only a few times. This CDR3 is CASSSAGNTIYF. The CDR3 DNA sequence: TGTGCCAGCAGCTCAGCTGGAAACACCATATATTTT. This chain links TRBV12-3 or TRBV12-4 with TRBJ1-3, with D unclear. CDR3 length equals 12 residues. Trimming left V 6 bases short and J 2 bases short, with 5 bases between.

The V and J genes are TRBV6-1 and TRBJ1-5; 10 positions match TRBD1. The CDR3 is 16 residues long. V lost 2 bases and J lost 9; bases outside the gene matches: 10. Looked up from germline, CDR1 is MNHNS and CDR2 is SASEGT. CDR3 sequence (DNA): TGTGCCAGCAGTGAATATGGGACAGGGGACCCGCGGCCCCAGCATTTT. It specifies CASSEYGTGDPRPQHF.

The rearrangement joins TRBV3-1 (or the pseudogene TRBV3-2) to TRBJ1-2; D is uncertain. In germline, CDR1 is LGHDT, CDR2 YNNKEL (reference sequence). The CDR3 runs to 15 residues. Trimming pared 7 bases from V and 0 bases from J, leaving 15 bases between. CDR3 DNA sequence: TGTGCCAGCAATCCGGTCGCGGGAGCTAACTATGGCTACACCTTC. The encoded protein is CASNPVAGANYGYTF.